Sequencing of this TCR beta chain was carried out in a study of blood T cell repertoires in COVID-19. Turning to the study itself: COVID-19 samples from acute and convalescent phases originated in the United States, Italy and Spain.

V lost 7 bases to trimming and J lost 0 bases; unmatched junction nucleotides: 7. CDR1 and CDR2 (germline): SQVTM, ANQGSEA. This CDR3 has 15 residues. TCRdb's copy holds only in-frame clones and misses some; the assay was immunoSEQ multiplex PCR. The sample includes about 170,000 clones, about 88% of them seen just once. This TCR derives from a woman aged 80 or older with COVID-19, enrolled during active disease. The chain combines TRBV29-1 with TRBJ2-2; 8 bases line up with TRBD2. Sequenced material: peripheral blood. The CDR3 here is CSALGLDTNTGELFF. The DNA for the CDR3 is TGCAGCGCTCTGGGACTAGATACGAACACCGGGGAGCTGTTTTTT.